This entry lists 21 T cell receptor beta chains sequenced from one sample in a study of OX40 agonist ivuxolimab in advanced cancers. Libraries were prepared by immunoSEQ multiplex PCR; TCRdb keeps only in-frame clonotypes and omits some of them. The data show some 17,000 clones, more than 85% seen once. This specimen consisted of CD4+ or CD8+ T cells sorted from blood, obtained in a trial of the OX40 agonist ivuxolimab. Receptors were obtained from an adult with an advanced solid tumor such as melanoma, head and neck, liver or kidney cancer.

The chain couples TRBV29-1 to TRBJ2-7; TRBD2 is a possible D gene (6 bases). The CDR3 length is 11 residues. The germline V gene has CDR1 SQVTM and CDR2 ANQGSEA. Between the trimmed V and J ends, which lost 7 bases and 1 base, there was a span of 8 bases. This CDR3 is CSGGTSYEQYF. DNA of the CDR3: TGCAGCGGGGGGACTTCCTACGAGCAGTACTTC.

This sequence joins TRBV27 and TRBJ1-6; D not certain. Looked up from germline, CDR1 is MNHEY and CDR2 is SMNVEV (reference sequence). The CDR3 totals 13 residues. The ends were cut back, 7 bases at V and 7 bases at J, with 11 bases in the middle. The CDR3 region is CASKPVGNSPLHF. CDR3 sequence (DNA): TGTGCCAGCAAGCCCGTGGGGAATTCACCCCTCCACTTT.

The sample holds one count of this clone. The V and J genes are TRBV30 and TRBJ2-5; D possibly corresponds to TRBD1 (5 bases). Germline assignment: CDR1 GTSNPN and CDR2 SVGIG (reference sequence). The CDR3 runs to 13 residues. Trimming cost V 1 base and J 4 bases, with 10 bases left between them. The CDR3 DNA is TGTGCCTGGAGTGGCCAGGGTAGAGAGACCCAGTACTTC. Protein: CAWSGQGRETQYF.

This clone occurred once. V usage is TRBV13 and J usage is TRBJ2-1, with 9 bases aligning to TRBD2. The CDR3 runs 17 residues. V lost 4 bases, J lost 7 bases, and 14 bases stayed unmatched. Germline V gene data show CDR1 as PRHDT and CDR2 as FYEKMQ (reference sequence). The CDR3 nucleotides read TGTGCCAGCAGCTCTAACGCGGGCGGGGGGGCGTGGAATGAGCAGTTCTTC. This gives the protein CASSSNAGGGAWNEQFF.

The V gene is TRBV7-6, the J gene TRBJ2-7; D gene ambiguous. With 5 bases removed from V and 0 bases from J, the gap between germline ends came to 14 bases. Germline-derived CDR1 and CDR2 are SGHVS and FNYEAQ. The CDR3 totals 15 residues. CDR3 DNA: TGTGCCAGCAGCGTGGGGAACACCAACTCCTACGAGCAGTACTTC. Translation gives CASSVGNTNSYEQYF.

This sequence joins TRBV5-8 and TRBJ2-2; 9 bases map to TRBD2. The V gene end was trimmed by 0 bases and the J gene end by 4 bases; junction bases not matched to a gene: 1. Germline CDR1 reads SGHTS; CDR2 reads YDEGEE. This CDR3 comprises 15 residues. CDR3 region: CASSLGTSVTGELFF. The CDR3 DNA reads TGTGCCAGCAGCTTGGGGACTAGCGTCACCGGGGAGCTGTTTTTT.

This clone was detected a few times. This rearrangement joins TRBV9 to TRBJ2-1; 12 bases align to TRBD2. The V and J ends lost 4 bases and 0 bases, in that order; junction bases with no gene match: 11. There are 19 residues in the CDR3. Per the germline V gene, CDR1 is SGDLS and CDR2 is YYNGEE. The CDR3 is CASSLPTSGGRSSYNEQFF. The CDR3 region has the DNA TGTGCCAGCAGCTTACCGACTAGCGGGGGACGAAGCTCCTACAATGAGCAGTTCTTC.

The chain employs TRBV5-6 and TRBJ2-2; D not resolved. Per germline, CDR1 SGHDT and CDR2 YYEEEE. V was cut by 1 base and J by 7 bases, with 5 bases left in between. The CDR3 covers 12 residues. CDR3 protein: CASSLPSGELFF. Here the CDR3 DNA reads TGTGCCAGCAGCTTGCCTAGCGGGGAGCTGTTTTTT.

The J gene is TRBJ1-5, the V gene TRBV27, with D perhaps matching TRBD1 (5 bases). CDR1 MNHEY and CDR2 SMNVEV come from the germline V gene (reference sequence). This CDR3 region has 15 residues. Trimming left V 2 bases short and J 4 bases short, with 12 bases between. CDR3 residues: CASSLGGVSNQPQHF. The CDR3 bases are TGTGCCAGCAGTTTAGGGGGGGTGTCAAATCAGCCCCAGCATTTT.

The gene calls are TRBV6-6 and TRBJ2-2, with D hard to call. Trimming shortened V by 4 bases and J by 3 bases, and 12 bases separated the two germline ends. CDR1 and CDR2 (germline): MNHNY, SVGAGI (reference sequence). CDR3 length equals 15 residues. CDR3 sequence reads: CASSFVSWDTGELFF. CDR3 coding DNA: TGTGCCAGCAGTTTCGTTAGTTGGGACACCGGGGAGCTGTTTTTT.

This CDR3 is CASSPVGNQNTGELFF. CDR3 coding DNA: TGTGCCAGCAGCCCCGTCGGGAACCAGAACACCGGGGAGCTGTTTTTT. The V gene is TRBV7-9, the J gene TRBJ2-2, with a weak D call TRBD2 (5 bases). V lost 5 bases and J lost 1, with 14 bases in between. The CDR3 has 16 amino acids. Germline CDR1 SEHNR, CDR2 FQNEAQ (reference sequence).

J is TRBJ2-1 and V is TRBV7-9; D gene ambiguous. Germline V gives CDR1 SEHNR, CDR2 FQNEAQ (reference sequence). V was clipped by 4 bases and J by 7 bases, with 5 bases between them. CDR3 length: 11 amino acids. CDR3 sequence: CASSSQNEQFF. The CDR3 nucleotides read TGTGCCAGCAGCTCCCAAAATGAGCAGTTCTTC.

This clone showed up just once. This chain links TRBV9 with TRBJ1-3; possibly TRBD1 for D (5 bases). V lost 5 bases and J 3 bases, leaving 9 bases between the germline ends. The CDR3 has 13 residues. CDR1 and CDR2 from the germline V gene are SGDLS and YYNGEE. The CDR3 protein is CASRTVYGNTIYF. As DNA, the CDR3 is TGTGCCAGCAGGACAGTCTATGGAAACACCATATATTTT. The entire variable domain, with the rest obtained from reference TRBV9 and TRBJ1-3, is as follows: DSGVTQTPKHLITATGQRVTLRCSPRSGDLSVYWYQQSLDQGLQFLIQYYNGEERAKGNILERFSAQQFPDLHSELNLSSLELGDSALYFCASRTVYGNTIYFGEGSWLTVV.

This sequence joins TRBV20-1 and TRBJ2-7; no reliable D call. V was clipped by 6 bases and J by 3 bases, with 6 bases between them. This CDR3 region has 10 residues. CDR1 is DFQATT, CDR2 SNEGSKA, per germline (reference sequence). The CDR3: CSALDYEQYF. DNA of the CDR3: TGCAGTGCCCTGGACTACGAGCAGTACTTC.

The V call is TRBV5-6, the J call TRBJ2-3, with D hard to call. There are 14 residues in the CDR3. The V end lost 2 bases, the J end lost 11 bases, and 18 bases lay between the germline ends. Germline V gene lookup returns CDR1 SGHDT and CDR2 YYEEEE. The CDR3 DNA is TGTGCCAGCAGCTTAGGACCTGGGCCCTTTTGGCAGTATTTT. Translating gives CASSLGPGPFWQYF. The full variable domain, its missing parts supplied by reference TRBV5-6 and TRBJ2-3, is DAGVTQSPTHLIKTRGQQVTLRCSPKSGHDTVSWYQQALGQGPQFIFQYYEEEERQRGNFPDRFSGHQFPNYSSELNVNALLLGDSALYLCASSLGPGPFWQYFGPGTRLTVL.

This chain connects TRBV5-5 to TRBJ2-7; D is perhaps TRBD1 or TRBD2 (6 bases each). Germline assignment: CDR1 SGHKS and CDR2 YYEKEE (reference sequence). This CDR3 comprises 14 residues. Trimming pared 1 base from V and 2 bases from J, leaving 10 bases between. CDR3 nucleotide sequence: TGTGCCAGCAGCTTGTGGGGGGCCCCCTACGAGCAGTACTTC. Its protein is CASSLWGAPYEQYF.

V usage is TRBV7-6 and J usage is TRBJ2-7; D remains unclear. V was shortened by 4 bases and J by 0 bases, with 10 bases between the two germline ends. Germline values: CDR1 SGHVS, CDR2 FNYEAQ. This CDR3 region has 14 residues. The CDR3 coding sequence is TGTGCCAGCAGCTACGGACCGAACTCCTACGAGCAGTACTTC. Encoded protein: CASSYGPNSYEQYF.

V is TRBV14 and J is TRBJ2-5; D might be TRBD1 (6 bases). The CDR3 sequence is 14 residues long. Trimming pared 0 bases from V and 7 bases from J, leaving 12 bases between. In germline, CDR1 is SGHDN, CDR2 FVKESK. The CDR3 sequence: CASSQDRIRGTQYF. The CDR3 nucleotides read TGTGCCAGCAGCCAAGACCGAATCAGGGGGACCCAGTACTTC.

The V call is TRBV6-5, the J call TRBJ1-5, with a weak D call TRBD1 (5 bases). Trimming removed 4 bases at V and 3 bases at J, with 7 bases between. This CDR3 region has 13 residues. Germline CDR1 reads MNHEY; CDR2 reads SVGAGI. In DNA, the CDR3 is TGTGCCAGCAGTTGGGGCCTCAATCAGCCCCAGCATTTT. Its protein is CASSWGLNQPQHF.

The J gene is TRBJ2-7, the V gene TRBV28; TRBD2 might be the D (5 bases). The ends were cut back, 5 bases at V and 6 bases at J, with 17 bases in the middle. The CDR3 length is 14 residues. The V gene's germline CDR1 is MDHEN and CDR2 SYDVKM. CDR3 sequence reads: CASSRPRGRTEQYF. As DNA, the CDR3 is TGTGCCAGCAGTCGTCCCCGGGGTCGGACCGAGCAGTACTTC.

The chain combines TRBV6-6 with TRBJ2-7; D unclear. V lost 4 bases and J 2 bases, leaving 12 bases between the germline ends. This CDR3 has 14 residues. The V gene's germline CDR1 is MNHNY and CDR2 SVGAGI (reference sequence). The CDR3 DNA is TGTGCCAGCAGTTGGGGTAGCTTCACCTACGAGCAGTACTTC. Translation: CASSWGSFTYEQYF.